This TCR beta chain was identified in a study of identical twins. CDR3 length: 12 residues. Germline V gene data show CDR1 as SQVTM and CDR2 as ANQGSEA. With 4 bases removed from V and 0 bases from J, the gap between germline ends came to 6 bases. This clonotype was seen a few times. Each cDNA held unique molecular identifiers, and template switching gave it a universal primer site. TCRdb reprocessed the 5' RACE reads with MiXCR, giving one entry per CDR3 protein. The table includes about 520,000 distinct CDR3 sequences, under 25% detected once. These same data were also listed under a study on T cells expressing NK-cell markers.

This sequence was found in a woman in her late teens or twenties in good health. The J gene is TRBJ1-2, the V gene TRBV29-1; D uncertain. Sequenced sample: CD4+ T cells sorted from blood. CDR3 DNA sequence: TGCAGCGTTGGTGAAGCTAACTATGGCTACACCTTC. Amino acid sequence: CSVGEANYGYTF.